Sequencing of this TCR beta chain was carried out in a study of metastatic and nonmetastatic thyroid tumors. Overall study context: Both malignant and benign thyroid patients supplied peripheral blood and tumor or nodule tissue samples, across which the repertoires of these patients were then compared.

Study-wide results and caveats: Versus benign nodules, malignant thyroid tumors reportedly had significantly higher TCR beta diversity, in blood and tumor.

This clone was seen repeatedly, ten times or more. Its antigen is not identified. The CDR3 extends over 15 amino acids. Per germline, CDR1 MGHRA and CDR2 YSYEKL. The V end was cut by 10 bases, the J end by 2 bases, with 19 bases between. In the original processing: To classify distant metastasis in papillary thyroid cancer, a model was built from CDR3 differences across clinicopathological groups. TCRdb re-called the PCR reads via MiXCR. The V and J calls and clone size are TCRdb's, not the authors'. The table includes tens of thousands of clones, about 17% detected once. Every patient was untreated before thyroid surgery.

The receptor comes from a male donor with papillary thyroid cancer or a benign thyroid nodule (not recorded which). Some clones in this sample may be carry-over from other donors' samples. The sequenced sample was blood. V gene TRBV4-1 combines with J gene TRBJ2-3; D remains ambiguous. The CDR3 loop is CANDVFRIYTDTQYF. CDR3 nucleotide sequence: TGCGCCAACGACGTCTTTAGGATCTACACAGATACGCAGTATTTT.